This TCR beta chain came from a study of T cells in localized non-small cell lung cancer. Study results and limitations: There was an association of higher blood T cell density with longer overall survival. In adjacent lung, a median roughly 62 of the top 100 tumor clones were found.

Germline lookup yields CDR1 LGHNA and CDR2 YSLEER. This CDR3 has 14 amino acids. V lost 0 bases to trimming and J lost 8 bases, with 13 bases between them. Method: immunoSEQ multiplex PCR; TCRdb's copy keeps in-frame clones and lacks some. The table shows tens of thousands of clones, with roughly 86% occurring only once. This clone is termed medium-sized. Its antigen remains unknown. The starting material was peripheral blood, obtained before any cancer treatment. The V call is TRBV4-3, the J call TRBJ1-2, with D unresolved. The receptor's source is a female donor over 55 with stage I squamous cell lung carcinoma. This CDR3 reads CASSQDFEVGGYTF. The CDR3 region has the DNA TGCGCCAGCAGCCAAGATTTCGAGGTAGGCGGCTACACCTTC.